One T cell receptor beta chain is described in this entry. Between the trimmed V and J ends, which lost 1 base and 0 bases, there was a span of 10 bases. Germline lookup yields CDR1 MNHNS and CDR2 SASEGT. CDR3 length: 15 amino acids. This sample stems from a study of blood T cell repertoires in COVID-19. Across the whole study: Sites across the United States, Italy and Spain contributed samples from acute and convalescent COVID-19. The analysed material was cDNA or gDNA that came from T cells, B-cell-depleted T cells, or PBMCs.

How the authors handled the data: Reference gene primer amplification gave nucleated cell count estimates. Sequenced by immunoSEQ multiplex PCR; TCRdb stores in-frame clones only, minus some. That table furnishes V, J and clone size, whereas the DNA furnished D and trimming. The top ten clones hold around 4.1% of a sample with under 130,000 clones, 85% of them seen once. Sequences were obtained from peripheral blood. The TCR was taken from a man between 45 and 60 years old with acute or convalescent COVID-19. V gene TRBV6-1 combines with J gene TRBJ2-7, with D hard to call. CDR3 nucleotides: TGTGCCAGCAGTGAAGTTCAGCGCTACTCCTACGAGCAGTACTTC. It yields the protein CASSEVQRYSYEQYF.